Following are 5 T cell receptor beta chains from one sample sequenced in a study of low-dose radiotherapy and immunotherapy resistance in tumors. Time point reported: before trial treatment. Gene-specific TRAV and TRBV primers were used for first-strand cDNA, covering alpha and beta chains. With a V-primer adapter and a constant-region primer, TCRs were amplified for 20 to 25 PCR cycles. Each CDR3 protein is one row after TCRdb ran MiXCR on the reads. The sample records tens of thousands of distinct CDR3 sequences, 26% being singletons. The sequenced sample was PBMCs, obtained before treatment. Receptors were obtained from a male donor with rectosigmoid adenocarcinoma.

This clonotype has only a few counts. The V and J genes are TRBV7-2 and TRBJ2-3, with TRBD1 matching 8 bases. Germline loops: CDR1 SGHTA, CDR2 FQGNSA. The junction had 3 bases not matched to a gene; V was cut back by 1 base and J by 6 bases. The CDR3 is 14 amino acids. The DNA for the CDR3 is TGTGCCAGCAGCTTAGTAAGGGACAGGGATACGCAGTATTTT. Amino acid sequence: CASSLVRDRDTQYF.

This chain uses TRBV5-1 with TRBJ2-1; 9 nucleotides agree with TRBD1. This CDR3 contains 15 residues. J was trimmed by 10 bases and V by 0 bases; bases with no gene match: 8. Germline V lookup: CDR1 SGHRS, CDR2 YFSETQ. The CDR3 spells CASSLATGQGREQFF. The CDR3, as DNA: TGCGCCAGCAGCTTGGCAACCGGACAGGGGCGAGAGCAGTTCTTC.

This clonotype was recorded once. This may be a read error, as it is one base from a much larger clone. J is TRBJ2-7 and V is TRBV6-2 or TRBV6-3; D may be TRBD1 or TRBD2 (6 bases each). This CDR3 is built from 15 residues. Trimming removed 7 bases at V and 3 bases at J, with 19 bases between. CDR1 is MNHEY, CDR2 SVGEGT, per germline. This CDR3 reads CASNYIGGAGYEQYF. The DNA for the CDR3 is TGTGCCAGCAATTATATCGGGGGCGCAGGCTACGAGCAGTACTTC.

V gene TRBV27 combines with J gene TRBJ2-7, with 11 bases that match TRBD2. The CDR3 runs to 16 residues. The junction had 5 bases not matched to a gene; V was cut back by 2 bases and J by 2 bases. Germline V CDR1 and CDR2: MNHEY, SMNVEV (reference sequence). In DNA form, the CDR3 reads TGTGCCAGCAGTTTAGACGGGACTAGCGGAGCCTACGAGCAGTACTTC. Its protein is CASSLDGTSGAYEQYF.

This clonotype occurred many times. The chain employs TRBV6-2 or TRBV6-3 and TRBJ1-1, with 12 bases aligning to TRBD1. Germline assignment: CDR1 MNHEY and CDR2 SVGEGT. The CDR3 is made up of 19 amino acids. The ends lost 1 base at V and 7 bases at J; junction bases unmatched: 16. CDR3 amino acids: CASSYYVRGQGARGIEAFF. The CDR3 DNA sequence: TGTGCCAGCAGTTACTATGTCCGGGGACAGGGGGCTCGGGGCATTGAAGCTTTCTTT.